These T cell receptor beta chains were read from a single sample in a study of blood T cell repertoires in COVID-19. Clones were read by immunoSEQ multiplex PCR, and TCRdb kept only the in-frame ones, dropping some. Of fewer than 350,000 clones listed, about 86% were seen once; the top ten hold around 2.1%. The sample comprised peripheral blood. The receptors originated from a woman aged 25 to 45 who had recovered from COVID-19. The CDR3 runs from the conserved cysteine through the conserved F or W. Fields, in order: D gene, J gene, V gene, clone size, CDR3 DNA, CDR3 protein. D genes are given only for firm matches. Clone size is stated in some rows and not others, as once, few, many or a class when expanded.

NA	TRBJ2-7	TRBV6-5	few	TGTGCCAGCAGTTCAAGCCTCACCTACGAGCAGTACTTC	CASSSSLTYEQYF
TRBD1	TRBJ1-1	TRBV5-1	NA	TGCGCCAGCAGCATGGACAGGGGGCTGGGAAACACTGAAGCTTTCTTT	CASSMDRGLGNTEAFF
NA	TRBJ1-1	TRBV20-1	NA	TGCAGTGCTAGTAACAGCATGAACACTGAAGCTTTCTTT	CSASNSMNTEAFF
TRBD2	TRBJ2-7	TRBV5-5	once	TGTGCCAGCAGCGATGGACTAGCGGGAACCTACGAGCAGTACTTC	CASSDGLAGTYEQYF
TRBD1	TRBJ1-4	TRBV7-9	few	TGTGCCAGCAGCTTGGGACAGCTAATTAATGAAAAACTGTTTTTT	CASSLGQLINEKLFF
NA	TRBJ2-7	TRBV6-4	NA	TGTGCCAGCGTATTTTACAGTTTCTACGAGCAGTACTTC	CASVFYSFYEQYF
TRBD1	TRBJ1-6	TRBV5-5	NA	TGTGCCAGCAGCAGATCCGGGACAGCCTATAATTCACCCCTCCACTTT	CASSRSGTAYNSPLHF
NA	TRBJ2-1	TRBV27	NA	TGTGCCAGCGCCAGATTCAGACTAGTTAGTCGCCGAGCCTACAATGAGCAGTTCTTC	CASARFRLVSRRAYNEQFF
NA	TRBJ2-3	TRBV5-1	NA	TGCGCCAGCAAAGGGGCCCCCTCAATTCTTTTAGATACGCAGTATTTT	CASKGAPSILLDTQYF
TRBD1	TRBJ1-4	TRBV5-4	NA	TGTGCCAGCAGCCAGGACAGGGGGAATGAAAAACTGTTTTTT	CASSQDRGNEKLFF
NA	TRBJ2-7	TRBV2	NA	TGTGCCAGCAGTGACGGTGTGACCTACGAGCAGTACTTC	CASSDGVTYEQYF
NA	TRBJ2-7	TRBV24-1	once	TGTGCCACCAGTCCCAACGGCGGGTATCACGAGCAGTACTTC	CATSPNGGYHEQYF
TRBD2	TRBJ2-1	TRBV3-1/TRBV3-2	NA	TGTGCCAGCAGCCAAGCAATTGTGACTAGCGGGATTCCTGAGCAGTTCTTC	CASSQAIVTSGIPEQFF
NA	TRBJ2-5	TRBV5-1	NA	TGCGCCAGCAGTTCACGTACAGAAGAGACCCAGTACTTC	CASSSRTEETQYF
NA	TRBJ2-5	TRBV5-6	NA	TGTGCCAGCAGGTCGGACAGATCCCAAGAGACCCAGTACTTC	CASRSDRSQETQYF
NA	TRBJ2-5	TRBV2	once	TGTGCCAGCAGTGACTGGACATCCCAAGAGACCCAGTACTTC	CASSDWTSQETQYF
NA	TRBJ1-5	TRBV2	NA	TGTGCCAGCAGTGAAGAACAGGCCTCCCTGAATCAGCCCCAGCATTTT	CASSEEQASLNQPQHF
NA	TRBJ1-4	TRBV19	NA	TGTGCCAGTAGGTCGAATGAAAAACTGTTTTTT	CASRSNEKLFF
NA	TRBJ1-2	TRBV19	NA	TGTGCCAGTAGTATCCTCCAGGGCCTGAACTATGGCTACACCTTC	CASSILQGLNYGYTF
NA	TRBJ1-2	TRBV19	NA	TGTGCCAGTAGTCCCCCCCTCCGGAGCTATGGCTACACCTTC	CASSPPLRSYGYTF
NA	TRBJ1-1	TRBV5-6	NA	TGTGCCAGCAGCCAGCGCTTGGCCCTAGTGAACACTGAAGCTTTCTTT	CASSQRLALVNTEAFF
NA	TRBJ2-2	TRBV18	NA	TGTGCCAGCTCACCCCCAGGGGCCGGGGAGCTGTTTTTT	CASSPPGAGELFF
NA	TRBJ1-4	TRBV19	NA	TGTGCCAGTAAACAGGGAGATGAAAAACTGTTTTTT	CASKQGDEKLFF
NA	TRBJ1-4	TRBV5-1	NA	TGCGCCAGCAGCTTGGGTTATTCCGTGGGAGTCACTAATGAAAAACTGTTTTTT	CASSLGYSVGVTNEKLFF
TRBD2	TRBJ2-3	TRBV14	few	TGTGCCAGCAGCCCGACGGGGGCGCGACTAGCGGGGGGACCTAGCACAGATACGCAGTATTTT	CASSPTGARLAGGPSTDTQYF
NA	TRBJ1-2	TRBV28	NA	TGTGCCAGCAGTTTACTGTCTAACTATGGCTACACCTTC	CASSLLSNYGYTF
NA	TRBJ2-7	TRBV28	NA	TGTGCCAGCAGGGTGGCAGACTACGAGCAGTACTTC	CASRVADYEQYF
NA	TRBJ1-6	TRBV28	NA	TGTGCCAGCAGTTTGCACAGGGTTCTTAATTCACCCCTCCACTTT	CASSLHRVLNSPLHF
NA	TRBJ2-2	TRBV6-1	NA	TGTGCCAGCAGTGTGGGACTCGCCGCCGTGAACACCGGGGAGCTGTTTTTT	CASSVGLAAVNTGELFF
NA	TRBJ2-3	TRBV5-1	NA	TGCGCCAGCAGCTTGGCCAGGGGAGACACAGATACGCAGTATTTT	CASSLARGDTDTQYF
TRBD1	TRBJ1-2	TRBV3-1/TRBV3-2	NA	TGTGCCAGCAGCCAAACACGACGACAGGGATGGGGTGGCTACACCTTC	CASSQTRRQGWGGYTF
NA	TRBJ2-5	TRBV21-1	once	TGTGCCAGCAGCAAAATAAAAGCGATAGGAGGAGAGACCCAGTACTTC	CASSKIKAIGGETQYF
TRBD1	TRBJ2-3	TRBV28	NA	TGTGCCAGCAGTTTACAGGGGGCCCACACAGATACGCAGTATTTT	CASSLQGAHTDTQYF
NA	TRBJ2-7	TRBV4-1	NA	TGCGCCAGCAGCCAAGTGGTTCTAGGCAAGCAGTACTTC	CASSQVVLGKQYF
NA	TRBJ2-2	TRBV27	once	TGTGCCAGCAGTTCCATGGGGGCAATGGGAACCGGGGAGCTGTTTTTT	CASSSMGAMGTGELFF
TRBD1	TRBJ1-5	TRBV11-2	few	TGTGCCAGCAGCCCCGGGACAGGGAATCAGCCCCAGCATTTT	CASSPGTGNQPQHF
NA	TRBJ1-1	TRBV6-1	NA	TGTGCCAGCAGTGAACGAGGAGCTTTCTTT	CASSERGAFF
TRBD1	TRBJ1-2	TRBV28	few	TGTGCCAGCAGCTACCGGGACAGAAACTATGGCTACACCTTC	CASSYRDRNYGYTF
TRBD1	TRBJ1-5	TRBV7-2	NA	TGTGCCAGCAGCACGTGGACAGGCGTTCAGCCCCAGCATTTT	CASSTWTGVQPQHF
TRBD1	TRBJ2-1	TRBV7-9	NA	TGTGCCAGCAGCCCCAACTTGAGGACAGGAGAATACAATGAGCAGTTCTTC	CASSPNLRTGEYNEQFF
NA	TRBJ1-1	TRBV18	NA	TGTGCCAGCTCACCACCCCCAGGGCGGCCTGTATACACTGAAGCTTTCTTT	CASSPPPGRPVYTEAFF
TRBD1	TRBJ2-7	TRBV29-1	NA	TGCAGCGTGCCGGGACAGGGGTTCGAGCAGTACTTC	CSVPGQGFEQYF
NA	TRBJ2-5	TRBV7-2	NA	TGTGCCAGCAGCTTAGACGGCTCTAGGATGGAGACCCAGTACTTC	CASSLDGSRMETQYF
NA	TRBJ2-3	TRBV2	NA	TGTGCCAGCAGTGTGGCAGGGATGGGCACAGATACGCAGTATTTT	CASSVAGMGTDTQYF
TRBD1	TRBJ2-7	TRBV6-5	NA	TGTGCCAGCAGCCAAACAGGGGTCGGGTACGAGCAGTACTTC	CASSQTGVGYEQYF
NA	TRBJ1-5	TRBV6-6	NA	TGTGCCAGCAGCCGACGCGGGGGCAATCAGCCCCAGCATTTT	CASSRRGGNQPQHF
NA	TRBJ1-1	TRBV12-3/TRBV12-4	NA	TGTGCCAGCAGTTTAGTGACAGTGGGTGAAGCTTTCTTT	CASSLVTVGEAFF
TRBD2	TRBJ2-3	TRBV5-5	NA	TGTGCCAGCAGCTCACCGGGACTAGGAACAGATACGCAGTATTTT	CASSSPGLGTDTQYF
TRBD2	TRBJ2-2	TRBV7-6	NA	TGTGCCAGCAGCTTAGTCCCAGCGGGAGGAGCCGGGGAGCTGTTTTTT	CASSLVPAGGAGELFF
NA	TRBJ2-7	TRBV10-3	NA	TGTGCCATCAGTGAGTTGCCCATGGCAGGGGAATCCTACGAGCAGTACTTC	CAISELPMAGESYEQYF
NA	TRBJ1-1	TRBV14	once	TGTGCCAGCAGCCAAGCGGCAGGGTGGATCACTGAAGCTTTCTTT	CASSQAAGWITEAFF